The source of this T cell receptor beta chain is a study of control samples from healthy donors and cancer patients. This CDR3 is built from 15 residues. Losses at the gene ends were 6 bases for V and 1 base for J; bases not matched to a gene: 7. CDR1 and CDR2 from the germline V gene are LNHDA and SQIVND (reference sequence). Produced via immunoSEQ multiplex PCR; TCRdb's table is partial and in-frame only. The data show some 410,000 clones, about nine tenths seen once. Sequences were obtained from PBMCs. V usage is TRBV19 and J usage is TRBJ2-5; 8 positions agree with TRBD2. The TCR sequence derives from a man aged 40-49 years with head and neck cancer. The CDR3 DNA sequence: TGTGCCAGTAGGGGAGCGGGGGATTCCCAAGAGACCCAGTACTTC. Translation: CASRGAGDSQETQYF.